This TCR beta chain comes out of a study of cytomegalovirus exposure and HLA in healthy donors. Whole-study results and caveats: A previous analysis found most TCR beta V segments productive roughly 87% or roughly 30% of the time. The study labeled under 200 TCR beta chains cytomegalovirus-associated. Available immune exposure information was restricted to CMV serostatus only.

The PCR employed 60 Vbeta primers together with 13 Jbeta primers. Original processing methods: Approximately 12 million of about 88 million unique TCR beta chains were shared, per a later count. TCRdb's copy holds only in-frame clones and misses some; the assay was immunoSEQ multiplex PCR. That table furnishes V, J and clone size, whereas the DNA furnished D and trimming. The sample holds 150,000 to 170,000 clones; roughly 79% are singletons and the top ten take about 2.7%. The junction had 8 bases not matched to a gene; V was cut back by 5 bases and J by 2 bases. The germline gives CDR1 KGHSH, CDR2 LQKENI. CDR3 length: 15 amino acids. Worth noting for this clone: Its matching antigen is unknown.

This chain uses TRBV18 with TRBJ2-5; 7 nucleotides line up with TRBD1. The source of this sequence is a man in his late teens or twenties in good health and CMV-seronegative. Sequencing was done on a sample of PBMCs. This CDR3 reads CASSSSRGTQETQYF. CDR3 sequence (DNA): TGTGCCAGCTCATCAAGCAGGGGGACGCAAGAGACCCAGTACTTC.